Listed here are 28 T cell receptor beta chains from one sample, sequenced in a study of shared clonotypes between healthy human individuals. Naive CD8 cells comprised CD45RO-negative, CCR7-positively selected cells, excluding terminally differentiated effector memory CD45RA+ cells. Measured with immunoSEQ multiplex PCR; TCRdb has only the in-frame clones, and not every one. Among millions of clones, approximately 94% were seen once, and the ten largest hold more than 1.5%. Sequenced input: naive CD8+ T cells from PBMCs. The receptors stem from a man younger than 35 in good health. Some clones in this sample may be carry-over from other donors' samples.

The genes are TRBV7-9 and TRBJ1-1; D gene uncertain. This CDR3 is 16 amino acids long. CDR1 and CDR2 from the germline V gene are SEHNR and FQNEAQ (reference sequence). V lost 0 bases to trimming and J lost 1 base, with 12 bases between them. CDR3 coding DNA: TGTGCCAGCAGCTTAGCGCCAGAGTACTGGAACACTGAAGCTTTCTTT. Its protein is CASSLAPEYWNTEAFF.

This chain uses TRBV27 with TRBJ2-7; D gene uncertain. Germline CDR1 reads MNHEY; CDR2 reads SMNVEV (reference sequence). V lost 4 bases and J lost 4, with 14 bases in between. This CDR3 comprises 14 residues. CDR3 nucleotide sequence: TGTGCCAGCAGTTCTGGTTTAAAATTGTACGAGCAGTACTTC. Protein product: CASSSGLKLYEQYF.

The chain joins TRBV28 to TRBJ2-1; D might be TRBD2 (6 bases). Germline V CDR1 and CDR2: MDHEN, SYDVKM. Deletions cut 4 bases from V and 8 bases from J, with 18 bases between. This CDR3 has 15 amino acids. DNA of the CDR3: TGTGCCAGCAGTTCTCTATCGGGAGTTGGCGATGAGCAGTTCTTC. It encodes CASSSLSGVGDEQFF.

Notes on this clone: Because the CDR3's place on the DNA is in doubt, the DNA is left out and the CDR3 is given as listed by TCRdb. The V gene is TRBV27, the J gene TRBJ2-7. The CDR3 has 14 residues if both end residues are counted. CDR1 is MNHEY, CDR2 SMNVEV, per germline (reference sequence). CDR3 amino acids: CASSTSGADYEQYF.

J is TRBJ2-7 and V is TRBV6-5, with a possible D match to TRBD2 (6 bases). This CDR3 comprises 12 residues. Germline assignment: CDR1 MNHEY and CDR2 SVGAGI. Trimming shortened V by 6 bases and J by 7 bases, and 13 bases separated the two germline ends. The CDR3 loop is CASSQGLFEQYF. In nucleotides, the CDR3 is TGTGCCAGCAGCCAGGGACTTTTTGAGCAGTACTTC.

The J gene is TRBJ2-3, the V gene TRBV6-4; D possibly corresponds to TRBD2 (5 bases). V was pared by 4 bases and J by 2 bases, with 13 bases between. Germline V gene sequence: CDR1 MRHNA, CDR2 SNTAGT. The CDR3 has 15 residues. The CDR3 region is CASSADYLITDTQYF. CDR3 DNA sequence: TGTGCCAGCAGTGCAGACTACTTGATCACAGATACGCAGTATTTT.

The CDR3 protein is CASSLGGGPTEAFF. DNA for the CDR3: TGTGCCAGCAGCTTAGGGGGGGGTCCCACTGAAGCTTTCTTT. The V call is TRBV7-8, the J call TRBJ1-1, with a weak D call TRBD1 (5 bases). The V gene's germline CDR1 is SGHVS and CDR2 FQNEAQ. V lost 1 base and J lost 4, with 10 bases in between. This CDR3 region has 14 residues.

This chain joins TRBV9 and TRBJ2-3; maybe TRBD1 (5 bases). The germline gives CDR1 SGDLS, CDR2 YYNGEE. The germline V and J ends were trimmed by 0 bases and 2 bases, with 13 bases remaining between them. This CDR3 contains 16 residues. CDR3 coding DNA: TGTGCCAGCAGCGTAGCTCAGGACACAGACACAGATACGCAGTATTTT. It encodes CASSVAQDTDTDTQYF.

The chain joins TRBV28 to TRBJ2-2; no clear D. Germline V gene lookup returns CDR1 MDHEN and CDR2 SYDVKM. This CDR3 has 14 residues. V shed 3 bases and J shed 2 bases, with 7 bases lying between them. The CDR3 protein is CASSLNSNTGELFF. The CDR3 nucleotides read TGTGCCAGCAGTTTGAACAGCAACACCGGGGAGCTGTTTTTT.

V gene TRBV7-9 combines with J gene TRBJ1-1; D unresolved. The CDR3 is 14 residues long. Germline V CDR1 and CDR2: SEHNR, FQNEAQ (reference sequence). V dropped 3 bases and J dropped 4 bases, with 12 bases sitting between them. The CDR3 loop reads CASSFVRSGTEAFF. Written as DNA, the CDR3 is TGTGCCAGCAGCTTCGTCAGATCTGGCACTGAAGCTTTCTTT.

The chain uses TRBV28 and TRBJ2-7; TRBD2 aligns across 9 bases. From germline, CDR1 is MDHEN and CDR2 SYDVKM. The CDR3 is made up of 16 amino acids. The V and J ends lost 2 bases and 5 bases, in that order; junction bases with no gene match: 10. CDR3 sequence: CASSLNPRREGDEQYF. CDR3 nucleotide sequence: TGTGCCAGCAGTTTAAACCCTCGGCGGGAGGGCGACGAGCAGTACTTC.

This chain connects TRBV19 to TRBJ1-1, with D possibly being TRBD1 (5 bases). The germline CDR1 and CDR2 sequences are LNHDA and SQIVND (reference sequence). The CDR3 runs 13 residues. V lost 3 bases to trimming and J lost 4 bases, with 9 bases between them. CDR3 sequence reads: CASSIRTPTEAFF. The CDR3 nucleotides are TGTGCCAGTAGTATCCGGACACCCACTGAAGCTTTCTTT.

The rearrangement uses TRBV7-3 and TRBJ2-1, with D unresolved. There are 14 residues in the CDR3. Germline V gene sequence: CDR1 SGHTA, CDR2 FQGTGA. V lost 3 bases, J lost 2 bases, and 8 bases lay in between. The CDR3 reads CASSFGPAYNEQFF. In DNA, the CDR3 is TGTGCCAGCAGCTTTGGCCCCGCCTACAATGAGCAGTTCTTC.

The gene calls are TRBV11-2 and TRBJ2-7; 7 nucleotides line up with TRBD1. V trimming: 5 bases; J trimming: 2 bases; junction bases outside the gene matches: 12. The CDR3 totals 16 residues. The V gene's germline CDR1 is SGHAT and CDR2 FQNNGV. This chain's CDR3 is CASSIPPGTVAYEQYF. The CDR3 bases are TGTGCCAGCAGCATCCCCCCAGGGACAGTAGCCTACGAGCAGTACTTC.

The V and J genes are TRBV18 and TRBJ1-2; no reliable D call. The CDR3 consists of 14 residues. V lost 3 bases and J 4 bases, leaving 12 bases between the germline ends. Germline values: CDR1 KGHSH, CDR2 LQKENI. CDR3 in amino acids: CASSPDPRTYGYTF. As DNA, the CDR3 is TGTGCCAGCTCACCCGACCCACGAACCTATGGCTACACCTTC.

V and J are TRBV6-5 and TRBJ1-5; no reliable D call. Looked up from germline, CDR1 is MNHEY and CDR2 is SVGAGI. The germline V and J ends were trimmed by 6 bases and 1 base, with 13 bases remaining between them. The CDR3 loop spans 15 amino acids. As DNA, the CDR3 is TGTGCCAGCAGGGAGTACCGGAGGAGCAATCAGCCCCAGCATTTT. Its translation: CASREYRRSNQPQHF.

The rearrangement links TRBV9 to TRBJ2-3, with TRBD2 matching over 8 bases. The CDR3 extends over 16 amino acids. Germline V gene sequence: CDR1 SGDLS, CDR2 YYNGEE. J lost 3 bases, V lost 0 bases, and 6 bases had no gene match. CDR3 sequence (DNA): TGTGCCAGCAGCGTAGTAGCTAGCGGGCGGACAGATACGCAGTATTTT. It is translated as CASSVVASGRTDTQYF.

This clone came up a few times. The J gene is TRBJ1-4, the V gene TRBV28; no clear D gene. V was shortened by 6 bases and J by 4 bases, with 12 bases between the two germline ends. The germline CDR1 and CDR2 sequences are MDHEN and SYDVKM. This CDR3 contains 14 residues. The DNA for the CDR3 is TGTGCCAGCAGCGCCATGGGGATTAATGAAAAACTGTTTTTT. It encodes CASSAMGINEKLFF.

In nucleotides, the CDR3 is TGTGCCAGCAGCTTAACGGCAGCGGGGGATGGCTACACCTTC. Its protein is CASSLTAAGDGYTF. This chain joins TRBV13 and TRBJ1-2, with D tentatively TRBD1 (5 bases). V was trimmed by 2 bases and J by 6 bases, leaving 13 bases between them. Germline CDR1 PRHDT, CDR2 FYEKMQ (reference sequence). The CDR3 spans 14 residues.

This rearrangement joins TRBV27 to TRBJ2-7; the D call may be TRBD1 or TRBD2 (5 bases each). The CDR3 is 15 residues long. CDR1 MNHEY and CDR2 SMNVEV come from the germline V gene (reference sequence). Between the trimmed V and J ends, which lost 4 bases and 2 bases, there was a span of 15 bases. Here the CDR3 DNA reads TGTGCCAGCAGTTACCCCGGGACGCCGACCTACGAGCAGTACTTC. Encoded protein: CASSYPGTPTYEQYF.

The chain recombines TRBV25-1 with TRBJ2-5, with 7 bases identical to TRBD2. V gave up 0 bases and J gave up 2 bases; unmatched junction bases: 6. The CDR3 runs 16 residues. The germline gives CDR1 MGHDK, CDR2 SYGVNS. The CDR3 protein is CASSEYLPGGQETQYF. The CDR3 DNA reads TGTGCCAGCAGTGAATACCTCCCGGGGGGACAAGAGACCCAGTACTTC.

As concerns this clone: At the DNA level, this CDR3 is encoded by other sequences in the same sample as well. The chain uses TRBV19 and TRBJ1-5; D perhaps matches TRBD1 (5 bases). The CDR3 sequence is 13 residues long. Trimming removed 3 bases at V and 6 bases at J, with 9 bases between. CDR1 is LNHDA, CDR2 SQIVND, per germline (reference sequence). The CDR3 here is CASSIGGVQPQHF. The CDR3 DNA sequence: TGTGCCAGTAGTATCGGGGGGGTTCAGCCCCAGCATTTT.

The rearrangement links TRBV29-1 to TRBJ2-3; D is undetermined. The ends were cut back, 7 bases at V and 7 bases at J, with 12 bases in the middle. CDR1 is SQVTM and CDR2 is ANQGSEA in the germline V gene. This CDR3 has 11 amino acids. CDR3 DNA: TGCAGCGGGAGAGGTGGAAATACGCAGTATTTT. Its protein product is CSGRGGNTQYF.

The chain carries TRBV5-1 and TRBJ1-1; TRBD1 agrees at 8 bases. Losses at the gene ends were 1 base for V and 4 bases for J; bases not matched to a gene: 0. Germline V gene data show CDR1 as SGHRS and CDR2 as YFSETQ. This CDR3 region has 13 residues. Written as DNA, the CDR3 is TGCGCCAGCAGCTTGCAGGGGGCCACTGAAGCTTTCTTT. It translates to CASSLQGATEAFF.

Regarding this clone: The identical CDR3 is also encoded by other nucleotide sequences in the sample. V and J are TRBV28 and TRBJ2-1, with TRBD2 identical over 9 bases. V dropped 6 bases and J dropped 0; count of bases not matched to a gene: 3. CDR1 and CDR2 from the germline V gene are MDHEN and SYDVKM. The CDR3 runs to 15 residues. The CDR3 sequence: CASRTSGSSYNEQFF. The DNA for the CDR3 is TGTGCCAGCAGGACTAGCGGCAGCTCCTACAATGAGCAGTTCTTC.

The gene calls are TRBV9 and TRBJ1-2; no firm D call. Trimming shortened V by 3 bases and J by 7 bases, and 13 bases separated the two germline ends. The CDR3 length is 13 residues. Germline CDR1 is SGDLS and CDR2 is YYNGEE. The DNA for the CDR3 is TGTGCCAGCAGCGCGACGGGCCCTGGTGGCTACACCTTC. It encodes CASSATGPGGYTF.

This sequence joins TRBV28 and TRBJ2-1; D possibly matches TRBD1 or TRBD2 (5 bases each). The germline gives CDR1 MDHEN, CDR2 SYDVKM. The V end was cut by 2 bases, the J end by 12 bases, with 20 bases between. The CDR3 consists of 15 residues. CDR3 nucleotides: TGTGCCAGCAGTTTAGGGGGACCCCTGGTCGGATCGCAGTTCTTC. Amino acid sequence: CASSLGGPLVGSQFF.

This rearrangement joins TRBV11-2 to TRBJ2-7; 7 bases match TRBD1. The CDR3 consists of 14 residues. Germline V lookup: CDR1 SGHAT, CDR2 FQNNGV. V was pared by 4 bases and J by 5 bases, with 8 bases of the junction left unmatched. In DNA, the CDR3 is TGTGCCAGCAGCTGGAGACAGGGTGGCAACGAGCAGTACTTC. Translating it yields CASSWRQGGNEQYF.